This T cell receptor beta chain was obtained from a study of OX40 agonist ivuxolimab in advanced cancers. Whole-study results and caveats: The antigens recognized by the expanded peripheral T cells, that is their antigen specificity, were not determined.

A remark on this clone: Its antigen is currently unknown. Other DNA sequences in this specimen translate into the identical CDR3.

Here immunoSEQ multiplex PCR was the method, and the copy in TCRdb shows in-frame clones only, minus some. The sample holds under 100,000 clones, about nine tenths seen once. The J segment lost 0 bases and the V segment lost 5 bases, leaving 2 bases of the junction unmatched. From germline, CDR1 is SGHTA and CDR2 FQGTGA. This CDR3 has 15 amino acids. The specimen comprised CD4+ or CD8+ T cells sorted from blood, sampled in a trial of the OX40 agonist ivuxolimab. This receptor was taken from an adult with an advanced solid tumor such as melanoma, head and neck, liver or kidney cancer. The chain joins TRBV7-3 to TRBJ2-3; TRBD2 agrees at 10 bases. CDR3 in amino acids: CASSLSGGSTDTQYF. CDR3 DNA sequence: TGTGCCAGCAGCCTTAGCGGGGGGAGCACAGATACGCAGTATTTT.